The TCR beta chain under discussion was sequenced for a study of blood T cells in healthy people across ages. The V gene lost 7 bases and the J gene lost 2 bases, with 15 bases spanning the gap. The CDR3 is made up of 13 amino acids. Germline CDR1 reads SQVTM; CDR2 reads ANQGSEA. A second PCR, run for roughly 7 to 11 cycles, used a sample-barcoded 5' primer plus a J-beta primer mix. TCRdb used MiXCR to reprocess the 5' RACE reads, holding one entry per CDR3 protein. Among 1.8 million or so distinct CDR3 sequences, 30% to 40% were seen once, and the ten largest hold more than 20%. This rearrangement joins TRBV29-1 to TRBJ2-7; D is unclear. The receptor comes from a human donor in good health. The sample comprised blood. CDR3: CSARGGEAYEQYF. CDR3 sequence (DNA): TGCAGCGCCCGAGGTGGAGAGGCCTACGAGCAGTACTTC.